One sample yielded the 21 T cell receptor beta chains listed below, sequenced in a study of blood T cell repertoires in COVID-19. Method: immunoSEQ multiplex PCR; TCRdb's copy keeps in-frame clones and lacks some. The sample has approximately 120,000 clones, 75% to 90% seen once. Sequencing used peripheral blood. Source of these receptors: a human donor in a cohort sampled during active COVID-19.

The chain is built from TRBV6-5 and TRBJ1-4; 7 bases agree with TRBD1. This CDR3 has 14 residues. V was clipped by 6 bases and J by 8 bases; unmatched bases: 9. Germline V gene data show CDR1 as MNHEY and CDR2 as SVGAGI. The CDR3 spells CASSTRGLGEKLFF. The CDR3 coding sequence is TGTGCCAGCAGCACGAGGGGGCTAGGGGAAAAACTGTTTTTT.

The chain carries TRBV18 and TRBJ2-5, with a possible D match to TRBD1 (6 bases). V dropped 2 bases and J dropped 0 bases, with 10 bases sitting between them. Per germline, CDR1 KGHSH and CDR2 LQKENI. The CDR3 is 15 residues long. CDR3 loop: CASSPNSGDQETQYF. The CDR3 DNA follows: TGTGCCAGCTCACCAAATTCAGGGGACCAAGAGACCCAGTACTTC.

A single count supports this clone. This rearrangement joins TRBV18 to TRBJ2-2; 11 bases are a match to TRBD1. V shed 2 bases, J shed 3 bases, and the junction held 8 bases outside the gene matches. Germline values: CDR1 KGHSH, CDR2 LQKENI. The length of the CDR3 is 18 residues. The CDR3 loop is CASSPMGQGESDTGELFF. DNA of the CDR3: TGTGCCAGCTCACCAATGGGACAGGGGGAAAGTGACACCGGGGAGCTGTTTTTT.

The chain joins TRBV1 to TRBJ2-5; TRBD2 reflects the table's D call only, with no check against the DNA. TRBV1 counts as a pseudogene. This CDR3 comprises 19 residues. The CDR3 sequence: CTSSQVPGLAGVIGETQYF. CDR3 DNA: TGCACCAGCAGCCAAGTTCCGGGACTAGCGGGAGTTATTGGGGAGACCCAGTACTTC.

The V call is TRBV6-5, the J call TRBJ1-2; 10 nucleotides line up with TRBD1. Germline values: CDR1 MNHEY, CDR2 SVGAGI. This CDR3 spans 14 amino acids. V gave up 6 bases and J gave up 4 bases; unmatched junction bases: 5. Here the CDR3 reads CASRGTGAGYGYTF. In DNA, the CDR3 is TGTGCCAGCAGGGGGACAGGGGCCGGCTATGGCTACACCTTC.

The chain joins TRBV5-6 to TRBJ2-5; 7 nucleotides match TRBD1. Germline lookup yields CDR1 SGHDT and CDR2 YYEEEE. Germline trimming cut 1 base from V and 5 bases from J; bases unmatched to any gene: 8. The length of the CDR3 is 15 residues. The CDR3 loop is CASSLSTGLVETQYF. The CDR3, as DNA: TGTGCCAGCAGCTTGTCGACAGGGCTTGTGGAGACCCAGTACTTC.

The chain uses TRBV12-3 or TRBV12-4 and TRBJ2-4; 8 bases agree with TRBD1. V lost 5 bases, J lost 10 bases, and 7 bases stayed unmatched. This CDR3 spans 13 amino acids. The chain's CDR3 is CASSPPGQVIQYF. Here the CDR3 DNA reads TGTGCCAGCAGTCCTCCGGGACAGGTGATTCAGTACTTC.

In DNA, the CDR3 is TGCAGCGTTGATCCGCCCGGGACTAGCGGGAAAAGGTCGCAGTATTTT. Protein product: CSVDPPGTSGKRSQYF. The chain combines TRBV29-1 with TRBJ2-3; 13 bases align to TRBD2. Germline V gene data show CDR1 as SQVTM and CDR2 as ANQGSEA. The V segment lost 3 bases and the J segment 10 bases; nucleotides outside the gene matches: 13. The length of the CDR3 is 16 residues.

The DNA of the CDR3 is TGTGCCAGCAGCCTTAGCGGGAGGGCCTCGGATACGCAGTATTTT. It translates to CASSLSGRASDTQYF. The chain employs TRBV11-3 and TRBJ2-3; 11 bases match TRBD2. The germline CDR1 and CDR2 sequences are SGHNT and YENEEA. The V gene end was trimmed by 5 bases and the J gene end by 6 bases; junction bases not matched to a gene: 7. This CDR3 comprises 15 residues.

This chain connects TRBV6-5 to TRBJ1-5; D is undetermined. The germline V gene has CDR1 MNHEY and CDR2 SVGAGI. Trimming stripped 1 base from V and 5 bases from J, with 6 bases between. CDR3 size: 13 residues. CDR3: CASSYYRDQPQHF. As DNA, the CDR3 is TGTGCCAGCAGTTACTATCGTGATCAGCCCCAGCATTTT.

This clone showed up just a few times. The chain joins TRBV7-2 to TRBJ2-3; 9 bases align to TRBD2. Per the germline V gene, CDR1 is SGHTA and CDR2 is FQGNSA. The trim removed 1 base at V and 5 bases at J, leaving 4 bases unmatched. CDR3 length: 15 residues. CDR3 amino acids: CASSLVAGGGDTQYF. The CDR3 DNA reads as TGTGCCAGCAGCTTAGTTGCGGGGGGGGGAGATACGCAGTATTTT.

This chain uses TRBV25-1 with TRBJ2-5; 12 positions agree with TRBD2. V trimming: 1 base; J trimming: 5 bases; junction bases outside the gene matches: 8. The germline V gene encodes CDR1 MGHDK and CDR2 SYGVNS. CDR3 size: 17 residues. DNA of the CDR3: TGTGCCAGCAGTGAATTGGGTAGACTAGCGGGAGCGGAGACCCAGTACTTC. It is translated as CASSELGRLAGAETQYF. The full variable domain, rest sourced from reference TRBV25-1 and TRBJ2-5, is EADIYQTPRYLVIGTGKKITLECSQTMGHDKMYWYQQDPGMELHLIHYSYGVNSTEKGDLSSESTVSRIRTEHFPLTLESARPSHTSQYLCASSELGRLAGAETQYFGPGTRLLVL.

The CDR3 nucleotides read TGTGCCAGCAGTCCCCAGAAAGATACGCAGTATTTT. Its translation: CASSPQKDTQYF. V is TRBV27 and J is TRBJ2-3; D is ambiguous. V was clipped by 5 bases and J by 5 bases, with 8 bases between them. Germline V gene data show CDR1 as MNHEY and CDR2 as SMNVEV (reference sequence). This CDR3 region has 12 residues.

The CDR3 coding sequence is TGTGCCAGCTCACCCTCGGGGGGAAATCAGCCCCAGCATTTT. Translating it yields CASSPSGGNQPQHF. This chain uses TRBV18 with TRBJ1-5; TRBD1 is a possible D gene (5 bases). V was clipped by 3 bases and J by 4 bases, with 10 bases between them. The CDR3 spans 14 residues. CDR1 is KGHSH and CDR2 is LQKENI in the germline V gene.

In DNA, the CDR3 is TGTGCCAGCAGCGTAGACAGGGAAGAAAGTAATTCACCCCTCCACTTT. Protein: CASSVDREESNSPLHF. The gene calls are TRBV7-3 and TRBJ1-6; 7 bases match TRBD1. The CDR3 has 16 residues. The germline V gene encodes CDR1 SGHTA and CDR2 FQGTGA. V shed 5 bases, J shed 6 bases, and the junction held 10 bases outside the gene matches.

The chain has TRBV7-9 and TRBJ1-1; 8 bases agree with TRBD1. The CDR3 length is 15 residues. Germline V lookup: CDR1 SEHNR, CDR2 FQNEAQ (reference sequence). With V trimmed by 3 bases and J by 1 base, 4 bases remained unmatched. The CDR3 DNA reads as TGTGCCAGCAGCTTCCAGGGGGCGAGGAACACTGAAGCTTTCTTT. Encoded protein: CASSFQGARNTEAFF.

This clone came up once. V is TRBV29-1 and J is TRBJ2-1; the match to TRBD1 covers 7 bases. CDR1 and CDR2 (germline): SQVTM, ANQGSEA. This CDR3 spans 13 amino acids. V gave up 8 bases and J gave up 4 bases; unmatched junction bases: 8. This chain's CDR3 is CSPSGTEYNEQFF. The CDR3 DNA sequence: TGCAGCCCCTCCGGGACAGAATACAATGAGCAGTTCTTC.

The genes are TRBV18 and TRBJ1-1; 7 positions match TRBD1. The CDR3 consists of 13 residues. J lost 11 bases, V lost 2 bases, and 8 bases had no gene match. CDR1 is KGHSH and CDR2 is LQKENI in the germline V gene. CDR3 loop: CASSPGEGAGAFF. DNA for the CDR3: TGTGCCAGCTCACCAGGAGAGGGGGCTGGGGCTTTCTTT.

The DNA of the CDR3 is TGCGCCAGCAGCTTGGCTAGCGGGGTAACAGATACGCAGTATTTT. It is translated as CASSLASGVTDTQYF. The chain joins TRBV5-1 to TRBJ2-3, with 9 positions matching TRBD2. Per the germline V gene, CDR1 is SGHRS and CDR2 is YFSETQ. The CDR3 covers 15 residues. J gave up 3 bases and V 0 bases, and 2 bases lay outside the gene matches.

This clone occurred once. CDR3 residues: CASSRDRLTGNTIYF. Written as DNA, the CDR3 is TGTGCCAGCAGTAGAGACAGGTTGACTGGAAACACCATATATTTT. The J gene is TRBJ1-3, the V gene TRBV6-5, with D possibly being TRBD1 (6 bases). This CDR3 has 15 residues. The germline CDR1 and CDR2 sequences are MNHEY and SVGAGI. V lost 5 bases and J lost 2, with 13 bases in between.

The chain is built from TRBV3-1 (or the pseudogene TRBV3-2) and TRBJ1-5; 7 positions agree with TRBD1. Germline V gene sequence: CDR1 LGHDT, CDR2 YNNKEL (reference sequence). V shed 4 bases and J 6 bases; nucleotides not matched to a gene: 3. CDR3 length equals 13 residues. Here the CDR3 reads CASSLAGGQPQHF. The DNA of the CDR3 is TGTGCCAGCAGCCTTGCAGGGGGTCAGCCCCAGCATTTT.